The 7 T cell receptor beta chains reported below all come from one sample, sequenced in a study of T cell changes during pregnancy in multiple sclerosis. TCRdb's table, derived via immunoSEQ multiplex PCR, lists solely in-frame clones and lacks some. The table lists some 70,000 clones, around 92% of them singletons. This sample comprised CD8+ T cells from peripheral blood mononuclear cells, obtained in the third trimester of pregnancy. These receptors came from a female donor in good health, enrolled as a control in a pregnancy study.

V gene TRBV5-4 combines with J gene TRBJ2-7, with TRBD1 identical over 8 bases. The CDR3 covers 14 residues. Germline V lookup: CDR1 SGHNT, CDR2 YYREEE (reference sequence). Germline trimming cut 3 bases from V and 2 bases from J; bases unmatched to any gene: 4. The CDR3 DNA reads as TGTGCCAGCAGCTCGAGGGACAGGACCTACGAGCAGTACTTC. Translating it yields CASSSRDRTYEQYF.

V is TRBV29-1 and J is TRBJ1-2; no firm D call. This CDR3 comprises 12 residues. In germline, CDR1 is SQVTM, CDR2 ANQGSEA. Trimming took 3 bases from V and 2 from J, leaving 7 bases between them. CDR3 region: CSVEGRNYGYTF. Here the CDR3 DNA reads TGCAGCGTTGAGGGCAGGAACTATGGCTACACCTTC.

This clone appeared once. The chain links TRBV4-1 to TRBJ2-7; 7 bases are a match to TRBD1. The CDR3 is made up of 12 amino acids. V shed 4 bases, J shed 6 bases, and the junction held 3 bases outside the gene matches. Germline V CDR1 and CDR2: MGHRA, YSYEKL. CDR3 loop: CASSPTGTEQYF. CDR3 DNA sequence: TGCGCCAGCAGCCCGACAGGGACCGAGCAGTACTTC.

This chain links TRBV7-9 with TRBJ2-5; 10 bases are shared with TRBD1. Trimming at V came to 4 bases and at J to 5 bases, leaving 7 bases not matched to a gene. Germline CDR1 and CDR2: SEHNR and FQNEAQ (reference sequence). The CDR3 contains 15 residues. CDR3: CASSSRQGARETQYF. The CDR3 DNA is TGTGCCAGCAGCTCCAGACAGGGGGCGAGGGAGACCCAGTACTTC.

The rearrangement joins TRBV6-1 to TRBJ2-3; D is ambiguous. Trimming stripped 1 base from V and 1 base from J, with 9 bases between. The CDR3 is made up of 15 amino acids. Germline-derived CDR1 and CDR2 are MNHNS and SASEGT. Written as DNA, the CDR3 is TGTGCCAGCAGTGAAGTCCATCGGGGCACAGATACGCAGTATTTT. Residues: CASSEVHRGTDTQYF.

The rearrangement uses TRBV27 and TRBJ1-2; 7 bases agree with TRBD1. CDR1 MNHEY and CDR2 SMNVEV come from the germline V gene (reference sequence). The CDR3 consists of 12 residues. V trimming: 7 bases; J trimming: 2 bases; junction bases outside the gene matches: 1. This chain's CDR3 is CASKQGNYGYTF. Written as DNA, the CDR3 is TGTGCCAGCAAACAGGGGAACTATGGCTACACCTTC.

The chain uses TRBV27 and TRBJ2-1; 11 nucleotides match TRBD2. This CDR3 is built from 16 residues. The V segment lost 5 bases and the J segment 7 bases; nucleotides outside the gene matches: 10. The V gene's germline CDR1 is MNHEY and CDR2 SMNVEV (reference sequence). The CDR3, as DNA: TGTGCCAGCAGTCACCTTAGCGGGGGGGAGTGGAATGAGCAGTTCTTC. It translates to CASSHLSGGEWNEQFF.